What follows is one T cell receptor (beta chain) and its context. What it binds is not known. This sample was taken from a study of cytomegalovirus exposure and HLA in healthy donors. In the study overall: A subsequent analysis reported that the 95 to 150 validation repertoires were produced on the same platform that had also been used for the 500 to 700 first-cohort repertoires.

The V end lost 4 bases, the J end lost 4 bases, and 17 bases lay between the germline ends. Germline V gene data show CDR1 as SGHTA and CDR2 as FQGNSA. This CDR3 is 17 amino acids long. Findings and caveats of the study: Cytomegalovirus-associated status was assigned to about 170 TCR beta chains. Researchers reported that a few CMV-associated chains were confirmed in vitro as CMV antigen-specific.

Here immunoSEQ multiplex PCR was the method, and the copy in TCRdb shows in-frame clones only, minus some. This sample has about 240,000 clones, with approximately 87% found just once. The donors were in the roughly 120-subject validation cohort, distinct from the roughly 700-subject first cohort. This TCR was sampled from a man aged 18 to 29 in good health and CMV-seronegative. The gene calls are TRBV7-2 and TRBJ2-6, with D possibly TRBD2 on 5 matching bases. Sequencing used PBMCs. In DNA, the CDR3 is TGTGCCAGCAGCTCGCGGGTACGATCTTCAGGGGCCAACGTCCTGACTTTC. Its translation is CASSSRVRSSGANVLTF. Full variable domain (remainder filled in from reference TRBV7-2 and TRBJ2-6): GAGVSQSPSNKVTEKGKDVELRCDPISGHTALYWYRQSLGQGLEFLIYFQGNSAPDKSGLPSDRFSAERTGGSVSTLTIQRTQQEDSAVYLCASSSRVRSSGANVLTFGAGSRLTVL.